One sample yielded the 23 T cell receptor beta chains listed below, sequenced in a study of brain T cells in children with intractable seizures. The time point is: blood from clinic visit 5 months post-surgery; TSC patient then seizure free. Here immunoSEQ multiplex PCR was the method, and the copy in TCRdb shows in-frame clones only, minus some. The table has 300,000 to 400,000 clones, over 85% seen once. Sequencing was performed on peripheral blood, taken roughly 5 months after surgery. The receptors shown here come from a boy less than two years old with tuberous sclerosis and intractable seizures.

V and J are TRBV6-5 and TRBJ1-1, with TRBD1 identical over 9 bases. The germline CDR1 and CDR2 sequences are MNHEY and SVGAGI. V was clipped by 2 bases and J by 12 bases; unmatched bases: 10. The CDR3 loop spans 14 amino acids. The CDR3 coding sequence is TGTGCCAGCAGTTACCTCGGACAGGGGAAGGCGTCTTTCTTT. Amino acid sequence: CASSYLGQGKASFF.

The sample holds one count of this clone. This chain uses TRBV19 with TRBJ2-3; 10 positions agree with TRBD2. The junction had 11 bases not matched to a gene; V was cut back by 4 bases and J by 7 bases. The CDR3 has 16 residues. The germline V gene encodes CDR1 LNHDA and CDR2 SQIVND (reference sequence). The CDR3 protein is CASSKQREGLFNTQYF. The CDR3 DNA reads as TGTGCCAGTAGTAAACAGCGGGAGGGCCTTTTTAATACGCAGTATTTT.

The V call is TRBV2, the J call TRBJ2-2; D is perhaps TRBD2 (5 bases). The germline CDR1 and CDR2 sequences are SNHLY and FYNNEI. The CDR3 has 14 amino acids. With 1 base removed from V and 9 bases from J, the gap between germline ends came to 12 bases. The CDR3 region is CASSEVPTGRELFF. CDR3 nucleotide sequence: TGTGCCAGCAGTGAAGTCCCGACGGGAAGGGAGCTGTTTTTT.

The chain is built from TRBV28 and TRBJ1-5; 10 nucleotides match TRBD1. CDR1 is MDHEN and CDR2 is SYDVKM in the germline V gene. Germline trimming cut 6 bases from V and 2 bases from J; bases unmatched to any gene: 7. CDR3 length equals 16 residues. The CDR3 here is CASRKGGTGGNQPQHF. CDR3 DNA sequence: TGTGCCAGCAGAAAGGGGGGGACAGGGGGCAATCAGCCCCAGCATTTT.

The chain is built from TRBV3-1 (or the pseudogene TRBV3-2) and TRBJ1-6; tentatively, D is TRBD1 (5 bases). V gave up 6 bases and J gave up 10 bases, with 10 bases separating them. CDR1 and CDR2 from the germline V gene are LGHDT and YNNKEL (reference sequence). CDR3 length equals 12 residues. In DNA, the CDR3 is TGTGCCAGCAGTAAAGGACACTCACCCCTCCACTTT. This codes for CASSKGHSPLHF.

The V call is TRBV5-1, the J call TRBJ2-6; D call uncertain. This CDR3 has 15 amino acids. Trimming cost V 4 bases and J 2 bases, with 10 bases left between them. CDR1 is SGHRS, CDR2 YFSETQ, per germline. CDR3: CASSLDTAGANVLTF. The CDR3 DNA is TGCGCCAGCAGCCTCGATACAGCTGGGGCCAACGTCCTGACTTTC. Full variable domain (rest looked up from reference TRBV5-1 and TRBJ2-6): KAGVTQTPRYLIKTRGQQVTLSCSPISGHRSVSWYQQTPGQGLQFLFEYFSETQRNKGNFPGRFSGRQFSNSRSEMNVSTLELGDSALYLCASSLDTAGANVLTFGAGSRLTVL.

This clone was seen once. The CDR3 coding sequence is TGTGCCAGCAGCTCCCTTCAGAGCGGAAACTTCGAGCAGTACTTC. Its protein is CASSSLQSGNFEQYF. This chain connects TRBV11-2 to TRBJ2-7; TRBD2 might be the D (5 bases). This CDR3 contains 15 residues. Germline V gives CDR1 SGHAT, CDR2 FQNNGV. Trimming stripped 4 bases from V and 6 bases from J, with 19 bases between.

V is TRBV7-9 and J is TRBJ1-1; unclear D gene. The ends were cut back, 3 bases at V and 5 bases at J, with 16 bases in the middle. Germline loops: CDR1 SEHNR, CDR2 FQNEAQ (reference sequence). CDR3 size: 15 residues. The CDR3 loop reads CASSFPRRSGTEAFF. The CDR3 DNA is TGTGCCAGCAGCTTTCCGCGGAGGTCGGGTACTGAAGCTTTCTTT.

The chain recombines TRBV9 with TRBJ1-5, with unresolved D. Deletions cut 4 bases from V and 0 bases from J, with 8 bases between. This CDR3 has 14 amino acids. The germline gives CDR1 SGDLS, CDR2 YYNGEE. In DNA, the CDR3 is TGTGCCAGCAGCCTAGGCGATAGCAATCAGCCCCAGCATTTT. The encoded protein is CASSLGDSNQPQHF.

The chain uses TRBV9 and TRBJ2-1; D gene unclear. CDR1 SGDLS and CDR2 YYNGEE come from the germline V gene. V was pared by 2 bases and J by 0 bases, with 6 bases between. There are 14 residues in the CDR3. Here the CDR3 DNA reads TGTGCCAGCAGCGTTGTGAGCTCCTACAATGAGCAGTTCTTC. As protein: CASSVVSSYNEQFF.

This chain connects TRBV7-8 to TRBJ1-5; the D is unclear. Trimming removed 5 bases from V and 4 bases from J, with 15 bases in between. The CDR3 totals 15 residues. Germline CDR1 is SGHVS and CDR2 is FQNEAQ. The DNA of the CDR3 is TGTGCCAGCAGCCCGAAACGGAGCCTTAATCAGCCCCAGCATTTT. Protein: CASSPKRSLNQPQHF.

The chain carries TRBV11-3 and TRBJ1-1, with unresolved D. CDR1 and CDR2 from the germline V gene are SGHNT and YENEEA. V was shortened by 2 bases and J by 1 base, with 5 bases between the two germline ends. The CDR3 has 13 residues. The CDR3 loop reads CASSLTENTEAFF. CDR3 nucleotide sequence: TGTGCCAGCAGCTTAACAGAGAACACTGAAGCTTTCTTT.

The rearrangement joins TRBV7-6 to TRBJ2-7; TRBD2 matches 7 bases. Trimming removed 5 bases from V and 4 bases from J; junction bases left unmatched: 5. In germline, CDR1 is SGHVS, CDR2 FNYEAQ. The CDR3 runs to 13 residues. Written as DNA, the CDR3 is TGTGCCAGCAGCCCCTCGGGGGGATACGAGCAGTACTTC. Amino acids: CASSPSGGYEQYF.

The chain is built from TRBV7-9 and TRBJ1-2; D ambiguous. This CDR3 is 15 amino acids long. Germline values: CDR1 SEHNR, CDR2 FQNEAQ (reference sequence). V lost 1 base to trimming and J lost 2 bases, with 11 bases between them. The CDR3 nucleotides read TGTGCCAGCAGCTTAGAGGGCTCTTACAACTATGGCTACACCTTC. Translated, it gives CASSLEGSYNYGYTF.

The genes are TRBV6-6 and TRBJ1-1; D is unclear. V was shortened by 0 bases and J by 7 bases, with 6 bases between the two germline ends. The CDR3 has 12 amino acids. Germline CDR1 reads MNHNY; CDR2 reads SVGAGI (reference sequence). CDR3 sequence (DNA): TGTGCCAGCAGTTACTCGGAGAGTGAAGCTTTCTTT. Protein sequence: CASSYSESEAFF.

The rearrangement joins TRBV27 to TRBJ1-4; tentatively, D is TRBD1 (6 bases). Trimming cost V 2 bases and J 8 bases, with 12 bases left between them. The germline gives CDR1 MNHEY, CDR2 SMNVEV (reference sequence). The CDR3 totals 14 residues. The CDR3 is CASSLAGAGEKLFF. Written as DNA, the CDR3 is TGTGCCAGCAGTTTAGCGGGGGCTGGGGAAAAACTGTTTTTT.

The chain links TRBV19 to TRBJ2-7; the match to TRBD1 covers 9 bases. The germline gives CDR1 LNHDA, CDR2 SQIVND (reference sequence). The trim removed 3 bases at V and 1 base at J, leaving 1 base unmatched. This CDR3 comprises 14 residues. Here the CDR3 DNA reads TGTGCCAGTAGTATCGGGACAGGGTCCTACGAGCAGTACTTC. It specifies CASSIGTGSYEQYF.

The chain employs TRBV6-5 and TRBJ1-1; D gene unclear. The germline V and J ends were trimmed by 2 bases and 9 bases, with 13 bases remaining between them. CDR3 length: 13 amino acids. From germline, CDR1 is MNHEY and CDR2 SVGAGI. CDR3 protein: CASSYGVRGQAFF. The CDR3 nucleotides read TGTGCCAGCAGTTACGGGGTCAGAGGCCAAGCTTTCTTT.

The chain has TRBV6-1 and TRBJ1-1, with D maybe TRBD1 (6 bases). From germline, CDR1 is MNHNS and CDR2 SASEGT. The CDR3 is 16 residues long. The V and J ends lost 3 bases and 1 base respectively, with 15 bases between them. The CDR3 loop is CASSDIQGLGNTEAFF. The CDR3 nucleotides read TGTGCCAGCAGTGATATACAGGGTTTAGGGAACACTGAAGCTTTCTTT.

The chain combines TRBV7-3 with TRBJ2-1; TRBD2 might be the D (5 bases). The germline V gene encodes CDR1 SGHTA and CDR2 FQGTGA. The CDR3 totals 15 residues. V lost 1 base and J 1 base, leaving 8 bases between the germline ends. The CDR3 bases are TGTGCCAGCAGCTTAATTGGGGAGTCCTACAATGAGCAGTTCTTC. Protein: CASSLIGESYNEQFF.

The rearrangement joins TRBV7-9 to TRBJ2-3; D is unresolved. Trimming shortened V by 0 bases and J by 6 bases, and 10 bases separated the two germline ends. CDR3 length: 14 residues. The germline CDR1 and CDR2 sequences are SEHNR and FQNEAQ (reference sequence). The CDR3 sequence is CASSLAPGPDTQYF. The CDR3 region has the DNA TGTGCCAGCAGCTTAGCGCCCGGGCCGGATACGCAGTATTTT. The variable domain in full, with the rest retrieved from reference TRBV7-9 and TRBJ2-3, is DTGVSQNPRHKITKRGQNVTFRCDPISEHNRLYWYRQTLGQGPEFLTYFQNEAQLEKSRLLSDRFSAERPKGSFSTLEIQRTEQGDSAMYLCASSLAPGPDTQYFGPGTRLTVL.

The rearrangement uses TRBV12-3 or TRBV12-4 and TRBJ2-3, with unresolved D. This CDR3 contains 12 residues. Trimming removed 6 bases from V and 2 bases from J, with 6 bases in between. CDR3 nucleotides: TGTGCCAGCAGACTGAACACAGATACGCAGTATTTT. Translated, it gives CASRLNTDTQYF.

This chain uses TRBV12-5 with TRBJ2-4, with D tentatively TRBD2 (5 bases). V was shortened by 6 bases and J by 7 bases, with 19 bases between the two germline ends. Germline loops: CDR1 LGHNT, CDR2 FRNRAP. The CDR3 is made up of 15 amino acids. CDR3 in amino acids: CASGIRPLEENIQYF. The DNA of the CDR3 is TGTGCTAGTGGGATACGACCTTTGGAGGAGAACATTCAGTACTTC.